The 29 T cell receptor beta chains listed next were all sequenced from one sample in a study of cytomegalovirus exposure and HLA in healthy donors. In the PCR, 60 Vbeta and 13 Jbeta primers were used. Sequenced by immunoSEQ multiplex PCR; TCRdb stores in-frame clones only, minus some. The table shows 90,000 or so clones, with about 79% occurring only once. Material for sequencing was PBMCs. The receptors derive from a female donor in good health and CMV-seronegative.

The chain combines TRBV5-1 with TRBJ2-5, with 8 bases that match TRBD2. Germline V gives CDR1 SGHRS, CDR2 YFSETQ. V trimming: 4 bases; J trimming: 5 bases; junction bases outside the gene matches: 7. This CDR3 is built from 14 residues. The CDR3 DNA is TGCGCCAGCAGCCCGGGACTAGGAAGTGAGACCCAGTACTTC. Its protein product is CASSPGLGSETQYF.

This clone occurred once. This chain joins TRBV7-9 and TRBJ1-1, with TRBD1 matching over 9 bases. Germline CDR1 reads SEHNR; CDR2 reads FQNEAQ (reference sequence). The V and J ends lost 3 bases and 5 bases, in that order; junction bases with no gene match: 7. The length of the CDR3 is 15 residues. CDR3 loop: CASSFSRTGATEAFF. CDR3 bases: TGTGCCAGCAGCTTTTCCAGGACAGGGGCGACTGAAGCTTTCTTT.

This chain uses TRBV28 with TRBJ1-1; D might be TRBD1 (6 bases). V lost 6 bases, J lost 0 bases, and 14 bases lay in between. The germline V gene encodes CDR1 MDHEN and CDR2 SYDVKM. This CDR3 has 15 amino acids. CDR3 coding DNA: TGTGCCAGCAGCACCCCGGGACAATTGAACACTGAAGCTTTCTTT. Its protein product is CASSTPGQLNTEAFF.

The gene calls are TRBV14 and TRBJ2-1; 7 nucleotides line up with TRBD2. The V segment lost 5 bases and the J segment 7 bases; nucleotides outside the gene matches: 11. Looked up from germline, CDR1 is SGHDN and CDR2 is FVKESK. The CDR3 is 15 amino acids. CDR3 nucleotide sequence: TGTGCCAGCAGCTTCACGGAAGCCGGGGGGAATGAGCAGTTCTTC. Its translation is CASSFTEAGGNEQFF.

This chain links TRBV6-1 with TRBJ1-5; unclear D gene. The germline V gene encodes CDR1 MNHNS and CDR2 SASEGT. There are 12 residues in the CDR3. Trimming took 6 bases from V and 5 from J, leaving 8 bases between them. The CDR3 DNA reads as TGTGCCAGCAGGGCATCTGATCAGCCCCAGCATTTT. This gives the protein CASRASDQPQHF.

V and J are TRBV27 and TRBJ1-4, with 7 bases fitting TRBD1. The V and J ends lost 5 bases and 7 bases, in that order; junction bases with no gene match: 10. Germline V CDR1 and CDR2: MNHEY, SMNVEV (reference sequence). CDR3 length equals 15 residues. In DNA, the CDR3 is TGTGCCAGCAGTCCGAGACAGGGCCGGGGTGAAAAACTGTTTTTT. Its translation: CASSPRQGRGEKLFF.

The gene calls are TRBV29-1 and TRBJ2-7; 8 positions agree with TRBD1. CDR1 is SQVTM, CDR2 ANQGSEA, per germline. J gave up 2 bases and V 5 bases, and 8 bases lay outside the gene matches. The CDR3 consists of 14 residues. The CDR3 here is CSVHGQGEPYEQYF. The CDR3 DNA sequence: TGCAGCGTTCATGGACAGGGAGAACCCTACGAGCAGTACTTC.

The chain is built from TRBV7-8 and TRBJ2-3; 12 bases match TRBD2. This CDR3 is built from 16 residues. Looked up from germline, CDR1 is SGHVS and CDR2 is FQNEAQ. J gave up 6 bases and V 3 bases, and 7 bases lay outside the gene matches. In DNA, the CDR3 is TGTGCCAGCAGCTTGGGACTAGCGGGTACAGTGGATACGCAGTATTTT. As protein: CASSLGLAGTVDTQYF.

This clone showed up just once. The chain recombines TRBV2 with TRBJ2-5, with 12 positions matching TRBD2. The CDR3 runs 14 residues. Germline trimming cut 1 base from V and 10 bases from J; bases unmatched to any gene: 4. Germline CDR1 is SNHLY and CDR2 is FYNNEI. CDR3 DNA: TGTGCCAGCAGTGAAGGGACTAGCGGGGCCTTCCAGTACTTC. It encodes CASSEGTSGAFQYF.

The chain uses TRBV14 and TRBJ2-1; 9 bases line up with TRBD2. V shed 0 bases and J 6 bases; nucleotides not matched to a gene: 9. The germline V gene has CDR1 SGHDN and CDR2 FVKESK. There are 17 residues in the CDR3. The CDR3 loop reads CASSQDVLAGPTNEQFF. CDR3 DNA: TGTGCCAGCAGCCAAGATGTGCTAGCGGGACCTACCAATGAGCAGTTCTTC.

V and J are TRBV29-1 and TRBJ2-7; 9 bases map to TRBD2. The CDR3 has 12 amino acids. The germline CDR1 and CDR2 sequences are SQVTM and ANQGSEA. With V trimmed by 5 bases and J by 5 bases, 4 bases remained unmatched. The CDR3 DNA follows: TGCAGCGTTCAGACTAGCGGCGACGAGCAGTACTTC. Protein sequence: CSVQTSGDEQYF.

V and J are TRBV4-1 and TRBJ2-1; no clear D. Between the trimmed V and J ends, which lost 0 bases and 3 bases, there was a span of 15 bases. The germline V gene has CDR1 MGHRA and CDR2 YSYEKL. This CDR3 comprises 17 residues. The chain's CDR3 is CASSQDSAPPGYNEQFF. As DNA, the CDR3 is TGCGCCAGCAGCCAAGATTCCGCCCCCCCGGGCTACAATGAGCAGTTCTTC.

This chain links TRBV10-1 with TRBJ2-2; D gene uncertain. V dropped 6 bases and J dropped 4 bases, with 12 bases sitting between them. This CDR3 region has 14 residues. Per the germline V gene, CDR1 is WNHNN and CDR2 is SYGVQD (reference sequence). This CDR3 is CASRVGALTGELFF. The CDR3 nucleotides read TGCGCCAGCAGGGTTGGAGCCCTCACCGGGGAGCTGTTTTTT.

The chain recombines TRBV6-1 with TRBJ2-2; possible D gene TRBD1, 6 bases. V dropped 9 bases and J dropped 2 bases, with 16 bases sitting between them. The V gene's germline CDR1 is MNHNS and CDR2 SASEGT. The CDR3 spans 15 residues. The CDR3 DNA reads TGTGCCAGTAAGCGGACAGCTCGAAACACCGGGGAGCTGTTTTTT. It is translated as CASKRTARNTGELFF.

As for this clone: The same CDR3 is also encoded by other DNA sequences in this sample. This sequence joins TRBV18 and TRBJ1-1, with 7 bases that match TRBD1. The CDR3 consists of 14 residues. Losses at the gene ends were 3 bases for V and 1 base for J; bases not matched to a gene: 2. Germline V CDR1 and CDR2: KGHSH, LQKENI. The CDR3 DNA follows: TGTGCCAGCTCACCGGGGACAGCGAACACTGAAGCTTTCTTT. This codes for CASSPGTANTEAFF.

The chain carries TRBV5-1 and TRBJ2-1; D not resolved. This CDR3 has 15 amino acids. The germline V and J ends were trimmed by 2 bases and 0 bases, with 9 bases remaining between them. From germline, CDR1 is SGHRS and CDR2 YFSETQ. The CDR3 bases are TGCGCCAGCAGCTTTATCCTAAGCTCCTACAATGAGCAGTTCTTC. Translation: CASSFILSSYNEQFF.

The chain is built from TRBV7-2 and TRBJ2-2; 9 bases match TRBD2. CDR1 and CDR2 from the germline V gene are SGHTA and FQGNSA. The CDR3 length is 17 residues. Trimming took 2 bases from V and 4 from J; bases not matched to a gene: 8. CDR3 sequence (DNA): TGTGCCAGCAGCTTACTGGCGGGGGGGCCGAGCACCGGGGAGCTGTTTTTT. It codes for CASSLLAGGPSTGELFF.

This chain joins TRBV9 and TRBJ2-2; the match to TRBD2 covers 10 bases. In germline, CDR1 is SGDLS, CDR2 YYNGEE. V shed 0 bases and J 5 bases; nucleotides not matched to a gene: 4. The CDR3 contains 16 residues. Written as DNA, the CDR3 is TGTGCCAGCAGCGTAGGGCTAGCGGGGGTTACCGGGGAGCTGTTTTTT. Translating it yields CASSVGLAGVTGELFF.

The rearrangement links TRBV7-9 to TRBJ2-7, with D possibly TRBD1 on 5 matching bases. Germline V gives CDR1 SEHNR, CDR2 FQNEAQ (reference sequence). V was pared by 6 bases and J by 3 bases, with 15 bases between. This CDR3 contains 14 residues. In DNA form, the CDR3 reads TGTGCCAGCAGTTTGGAAACCGACAGCTACGAGCAGTACTTC. Its translation: CASSLETDSYEQYF.

The rearrangement uses TRBV15 and TRBJ2-1; 9 bases agree with TRBD1. Germline assignment: CDR1 LNHNV and CDR2 YYDKDF (reference sequence). The CDR3 consists of 18 residues. Trimming at V came to 0 bases and at J to 0 bases, leaving 6 bases not matched to a gene. CDR3 protein: CATSRDWTGVSSYNEQFF. The CDR3 DNA is TGTGCCACCAGCAGAGATTGGACAGGGGTCAGCTCCTACAATGAGCAGTTCTTC.

The CDR3 reads CASSPTRLDSGNTIYF. CDR3 in DNA: TGTGCCAGCTCACCAACCCGTCTAGATTCTGGAAACACCATATATTTT. The chain is built from TRBV18 and TRBJ1-3; no firm D call. This CDR3 spans 16 amino acids. Trimming removed 2 bases at V and 1 base at J, with 12 bases between. The germline V gene encodes CDR1 KGHSH and CDR2 LQKENI. Filled out from reference TRBV18 and TRBJ1-3, the complete variable domain reads NAGVMQNPRHLVRRRGQEARLRCSPMKGHSHVYWYRQLPEEGLKFMVYLQKENIIDESGMPKERFSAEFPKEGPSILRIQQVVRGDSAAYFCASSPTRLDSGNTIYFGEGSWLTVV.

The V gene is TRBV19, the J gene TRBJ2-7; TRBD2 matches at 9 bases. The germline CDR1 and CDR2 sequences are LNHDA and SQIVND (reference sequence). The ends lost 6 bases at V and 2 bases at J; junction bases unmatched: 14. The CDR3 is made up of 17 amino acids. CDR3 in amino acids: CASSPGLARVLTYEQYF. Here the CDR3 DNA reads TGTGCCAGTAGCCCTGGACTAGCGCGGGTCCTAACCTACGAGCAGTACTTC. The entire variable domain, with the rest obtained from reference TRBV19 and TRBJ2-7, is as follows: DGGITQSPKYLFRKEGQNVTLSCEQNLNHDAMYWYRQDPGQGLRLIYYSQIVNDFQKGDIAEGYSVSREKKESFPLTVTSAQKNPTAFYLCASSPGLARVLTYEQYFGPGTRLTVT.

The chain links TRBV27 to TRBJ2-3; D not certain. This CDR3 has 16 amino acids. CDR1 MNHEY and CDR2 SMNVEV come from the germline V gene (reference sequence). V lost 4 bases to trimming and J lost 4 bases, with 18 bases between them. The CDR3 is CASSSPASSGPDTQYF. The CDR3 nucleotides are TGTGCCAGCAGTTCCCCCGCGTCGAGTGGGCCAGATACGCAGTATTTT.

This chain uses TRBV7-9 with TRBJ2-6; 8 bases fit TRBD1. Germline V gene sequence: CDR1 SEHNR, CDR2 FQNEAQ (reference sequence). V gave up 3 bases and J gave up 0 bases; unmatched junction bases: 4. The length of the CDR3 is 17 residues. The CDR3 DNA sequence: TGTGCCAGCAGCTTCGGGACAGGTCCCTCTGGGGCCAACGTCCTGACTTTC. It specifies CASSFGTGPSGANVLTF.

V gene TRBV5-1 combines with J gene TRBJ2-7; TRBD2 matches 8 bases. The CDR3 sequence is 12 residues long. Trimming cost V 3 bases and J 5 bases; bases outside gene matches: 1. CDR1 and CDR2 (germline): SGHRS, YFSETQ. The CDR3 DNA is TGCGCCAGCAGCTCGGGAGGGGACGAGCAGTACTTC. Residues: CASSSGGDEQYF.

The chain joins TRBV11-2 to TRBJ1-4, with D perhaps TRBD1 (5 bases). The CDR3 runs 14 residues. CDR1 and CDR2 from the germline V gene are SGHAT and FQNNGV. Trimming pared 4 bases from V and 0 bases from J, leaving 6 bases between. The CDR3 sequence is CASSSTATNEKLFF. CDR3 bases: TGTGCCAGCAGCTCGACAGCAACTAATGAAAAACTGTTTTTT.

The genes are TRBV6-5 and TRBJ1-2; D remains ambiguous. Germline V gives CDR1 MNHEY, CDR2 SVGAGI. Trimming removed 0 bases at V and 7 bases at J, with 12 bases between. The length of the CDR3 is 14 residues. The CDR3: CASSYSARRGGYTF. The CDR3 DNA reads as TGTGCCAGCAGTTACTCGGCCCGGCGGGGTGGCTACACCTTC.

The chain combines TRBV25-1 with TRBJ2-1, with no clear D. V was shortened by 2 bases and J by 1 base, with 18 bases between the two germline ends. The CDR3 has 18 residues. Germline V lookup: CDR1 MGHDK, CDR2 SYGVNS. CDR3 nucleotide sequence: TGTGCCAGCAGTGAAGAGAAAAGGCATAAGCGTTCCTACAATGAGCAGTTCTTC. Protein: CASSEEKRHKRSYNEQFF.

There are a few counts of this clone. The chain combines TRBV10-3 with TRBJ1-1, with 7 bases identical to TRBD1. CDR1 is ENHRY and CDR2 is SYGVKD in the germline V gene. With 8 bases clipped from V and 11 bases from J, the junction kept 17 bases outside the gene matches. The CDR3 is 14 amino acids. CDR3 DNA: TGTGCCATCTGGGACAGTAACTTCCTGCCTGGTGCTTTCTTT. Protein: CAIWDSNFLPGAFF.